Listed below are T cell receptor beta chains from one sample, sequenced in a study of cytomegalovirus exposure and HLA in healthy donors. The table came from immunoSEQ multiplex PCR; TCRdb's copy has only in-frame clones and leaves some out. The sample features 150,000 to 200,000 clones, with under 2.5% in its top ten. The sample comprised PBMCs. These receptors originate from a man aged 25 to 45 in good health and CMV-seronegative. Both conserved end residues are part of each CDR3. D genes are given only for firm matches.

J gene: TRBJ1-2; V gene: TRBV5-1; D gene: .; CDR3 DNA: TGCGCCAGCAGCGGGGGACTGCTTGGCTACACCTTC; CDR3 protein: CASSGGLLGYTF
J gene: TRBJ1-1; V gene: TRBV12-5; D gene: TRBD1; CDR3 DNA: TGTGCTAGTGGTTCACAGGGGGCGATGGGATGGTCGATCTTT; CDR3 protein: CASGSQGAMGWSIF
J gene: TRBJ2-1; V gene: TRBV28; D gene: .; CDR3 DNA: TGTGCCAGCATCGGGGGGCGATGGTCCTACAATGAGCAGTTCTTC; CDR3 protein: CASIGGRWSYNEQFF
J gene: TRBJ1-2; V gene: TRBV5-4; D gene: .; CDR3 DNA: TGTGCCAGCAGCTTGGGGGATACAGGGCCCTATGGCTACACCTTC; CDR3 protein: CASSLGDTGPYGYTF
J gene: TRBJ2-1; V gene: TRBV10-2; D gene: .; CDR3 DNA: TGCGCCAGCAGTTCTAGCGCCTCCTACAATGAGCAGTTCTTC; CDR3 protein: CASSSSASYNEQFF
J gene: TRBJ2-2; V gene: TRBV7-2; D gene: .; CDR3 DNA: TGTGCCAGCAGGGCGGGTAACACCGGGGAGCTGTTTTTT; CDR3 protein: CASRAGNTGELFF
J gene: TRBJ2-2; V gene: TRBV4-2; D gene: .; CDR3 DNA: TGTGCCAGCAGCCAAGAGGGAGGAGGGGCGAGCACCGGGGAGCTGTTTTTT; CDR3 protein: CASSQEGGGASTGELFF
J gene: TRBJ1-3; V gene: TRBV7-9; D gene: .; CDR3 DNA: TGTGGTGGGGAGGAACGGGGTTCTGGAAACACCATATATTTT; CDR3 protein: CGGEERGSGNTIYF
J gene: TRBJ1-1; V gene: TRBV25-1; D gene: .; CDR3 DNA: TGTGCCAGCAAGGACTCCGGCGCGGCGGCCACTGAAGCTTTCTTT; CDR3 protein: CASKDSGAAATEAFF
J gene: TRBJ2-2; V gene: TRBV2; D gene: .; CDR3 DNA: TGTGCCAGCACCGAGGCCCTAACGAACACCGGGGAGCTGTTTTTT; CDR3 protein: CASTEALTNTGELFF
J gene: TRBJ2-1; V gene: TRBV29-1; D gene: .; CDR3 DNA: TGCAGCGTTCTCCGACAGATAGACTACAATGAGCAGTTCTTC; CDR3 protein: CSVLRQIDYNEQFF
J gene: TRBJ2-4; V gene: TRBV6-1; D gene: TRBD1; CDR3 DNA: TGTGCCAGCAGTGGACAGGGGAAACTAGCCAAAAACATTCAGTACTTC; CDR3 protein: CASSGQGKLAKNIQYF
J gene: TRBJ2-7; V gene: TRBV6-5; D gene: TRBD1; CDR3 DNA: TGTGCCAGCTCCCCCGGGACAGGGGGCTTCGAGCAGTACTTC; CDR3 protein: CASSPGTGGFEQYF
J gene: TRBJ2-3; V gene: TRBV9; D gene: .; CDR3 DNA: TGTGCCAGCAGCTCCAGACTGCCCACAGATACGCAGTATTTT; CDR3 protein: CASSSRLPTDTQYF
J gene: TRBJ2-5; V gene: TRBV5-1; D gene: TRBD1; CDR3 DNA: TGCGCCAGCAGCTCATCCATTCCCCCCGGGACAGGGGAACAAGAGACCCAGTACTTC; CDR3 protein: CASSSSIPPGTGEQETQYF
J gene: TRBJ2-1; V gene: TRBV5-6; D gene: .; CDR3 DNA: TGTGCCAGCAGCCCCCCCTCGGTTCTCAATGAGCAGTTCTTC; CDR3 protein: CASSPPSVLNEQFF
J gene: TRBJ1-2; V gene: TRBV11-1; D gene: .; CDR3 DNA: TGTGCCAGCAGCTATAGGGGACTGACCAACGATGGCTACACCTTC; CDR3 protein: CASSYRGLTNDGYTF
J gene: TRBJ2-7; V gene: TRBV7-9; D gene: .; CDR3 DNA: TGTGCCAGCAGCTTAGACTACGACCACTACGAGCAGTACTTC; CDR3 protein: CASSLDYDHYEQYF
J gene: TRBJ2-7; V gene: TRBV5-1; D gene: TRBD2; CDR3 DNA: TGCGCCAGCAGCTTGGGACTAGCGGGTACCTCCTACGAGCAGTACTTC; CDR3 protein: CASSLGLAGTSYEQYF
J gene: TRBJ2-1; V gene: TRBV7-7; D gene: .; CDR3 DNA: TGTGCCAGCAGGTCCCCGGGAGCACCATACAATGAGCAGTTCTTC; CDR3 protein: CASRSPGAPYNEQFF
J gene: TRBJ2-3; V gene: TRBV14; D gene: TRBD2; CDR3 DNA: TGTGCCAGCAGCCTCAGACTAGCGGGAGGGGGAGATACGCAGTATTTT; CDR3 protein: CASSLRLAGGGDTQYF
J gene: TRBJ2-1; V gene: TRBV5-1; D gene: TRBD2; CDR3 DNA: TGCGCCAGCAGCCCATCGGGGGGGTACAATGAGCAGTTCTTC; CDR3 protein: CASSPSGGYNEQFF
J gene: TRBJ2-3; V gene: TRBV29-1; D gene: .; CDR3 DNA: TGCAGCGAAGGCGGGGCCTCCACAGATACGCAGTATTTT; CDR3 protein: CSEGGASTDTQYF
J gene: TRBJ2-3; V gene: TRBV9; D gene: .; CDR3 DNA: TGTGCCAGCAGCGTAGAGGGGGGGACGCAGTATTTT; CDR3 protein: CASSVEGGTQYF
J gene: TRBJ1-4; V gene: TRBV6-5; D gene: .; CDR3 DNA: TGTGCCAGCAGTTACTCAGGCACGGGAACGGGGGAAAAACTGTTTTTT; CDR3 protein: CASSYSGTGTGEKLFF
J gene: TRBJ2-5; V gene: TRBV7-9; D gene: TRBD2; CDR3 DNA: TGTGCCAGCAGCCCGTGGACTAGCGGGAGGGAGACCCAGTACTTC; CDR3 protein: CASSPWTSGRETQYF
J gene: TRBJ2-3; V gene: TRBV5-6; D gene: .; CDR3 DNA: TGTGCCAGCACCCCCAGGGCCACAGATACGCAGTATTTT; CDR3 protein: CASTPRATDTQYF
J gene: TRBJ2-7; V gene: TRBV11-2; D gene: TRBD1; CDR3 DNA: TGTGCCAGCAGCTTAGGTCCGGACAGGGCAGCCTACGAGCAGTACTTC; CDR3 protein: CASSLGPDRAAYEQYF
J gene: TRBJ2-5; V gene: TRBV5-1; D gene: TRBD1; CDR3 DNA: TGCGCCAGCAGCTTGAGAGACAGGGGGCAAGAGACCCAGTACTTC; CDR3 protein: CASSLRDRGQETQYF
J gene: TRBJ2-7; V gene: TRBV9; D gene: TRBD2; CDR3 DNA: TGTGCCAGCAGCGAGGGACTAGCGGGAGGTTCCTCCTACGAGCAGTACTTC; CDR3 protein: CASSEGLAGGSSYEQYF
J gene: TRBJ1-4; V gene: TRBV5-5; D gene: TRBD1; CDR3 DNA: TGTGCCAGCAGCTGGGGGACAGGACTCGAAAAACTGTTTTTT; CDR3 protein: CASSWGTGLEKLFF
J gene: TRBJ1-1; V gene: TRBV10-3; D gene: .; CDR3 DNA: TGTGCCATCAGTGAGTCGACAACAGGGAGTCTAGCTGAAGCTTTCTTT; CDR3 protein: CAISESTTGSLAEAFF
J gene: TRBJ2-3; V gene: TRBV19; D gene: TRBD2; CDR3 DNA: TGTGCCAGTAGGACACGGACTAGCGGGATCACAGATACGCAGTATTTT; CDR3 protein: CASRTRTSGITDTQYF
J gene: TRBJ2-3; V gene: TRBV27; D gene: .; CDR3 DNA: TGTGCCAGCAGTTTCGGGGATACGCAGTATTTT; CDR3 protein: CASSFGDTQYF
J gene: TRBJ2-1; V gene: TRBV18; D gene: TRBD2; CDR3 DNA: TGTGCCAGCTCCCCCGAGGCGGGAGGGGTTGAGCAGTTCTTC; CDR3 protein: CASSPEAGGVEQFF
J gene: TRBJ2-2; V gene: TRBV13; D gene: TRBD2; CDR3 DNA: TGTGCCAGCAGCTCCCATGGGGCGGGAGGGGACACCGGGGAGCTGTTTTTT; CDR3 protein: CASSSHGAGGDTGELFF
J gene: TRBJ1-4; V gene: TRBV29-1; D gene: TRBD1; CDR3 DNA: TGCAGCGTACAGGGGGCTGGGGAAAAACTGTTTTTT; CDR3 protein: CSVQGAGEKLFF
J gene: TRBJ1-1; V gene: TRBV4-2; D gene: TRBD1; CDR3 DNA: TGTGCCAGCAGCCAGGGGGACAGGGGATTGGGGACTGAAGCTTTCTTT; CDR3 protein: CASSQGDRGLGTEAFF
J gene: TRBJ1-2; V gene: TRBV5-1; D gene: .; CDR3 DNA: TGCGCCAGCAGCTTGCTTCAGTCTTCTAACTATGGCTACACCTTC; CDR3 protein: CASSLLQSSNYGYTF
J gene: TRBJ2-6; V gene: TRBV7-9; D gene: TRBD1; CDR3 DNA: TGTGCCAGCAGCGCGGGACAGGTCTCCTACTCTGGGGCCAACGTCCTGACTTTC; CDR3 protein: CASSAGQVSYSGANVLTF
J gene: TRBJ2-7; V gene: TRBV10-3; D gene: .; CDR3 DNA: TGTGCCATCAGTGATTTAGGAGGGTCCAGCTCCTACGAGCAGTACTTC; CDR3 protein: CAISDLGGSSSYEQYF
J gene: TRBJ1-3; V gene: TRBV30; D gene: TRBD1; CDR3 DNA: TGTGCCTGGAGTTCAGGACAGGGGGGGCACTCTGGAAACACCATATATTTT; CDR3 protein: CAWSSGQGGHSGNTIYF
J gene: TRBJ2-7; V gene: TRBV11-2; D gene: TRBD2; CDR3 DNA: TGTGCCAGCAGTTTCACTAGCGGGAGGATAGTAGGGGAGCAGTACTTC; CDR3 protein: CASSFTSGRIVGEQYF
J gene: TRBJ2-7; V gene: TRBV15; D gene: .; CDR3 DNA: TGTGCCACCAGCAGAGATCAGGGTCCCTACGAGCAGTACTTC; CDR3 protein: CATSRDQGPYEQYF
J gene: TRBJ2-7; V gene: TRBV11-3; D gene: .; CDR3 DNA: TGTGCCAGCAGCTCCCCGAAGTCGAGGGCCAGCTCCTACGAGCAGTACTTC; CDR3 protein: CASSSPKSRASSYEQYF
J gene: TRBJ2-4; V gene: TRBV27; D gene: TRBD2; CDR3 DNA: TGTGCCAGCAGCTCTAGCGGGAGGGCCACCAAAAACATTCAGTACTTC; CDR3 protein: CASSSSGRATKNIQYF
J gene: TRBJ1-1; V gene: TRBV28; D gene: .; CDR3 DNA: TGTGCCATCAGGGTGTCGGGAGGCACTGAAGCTTTCTTT; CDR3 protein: CAIRVSGGTEAFF
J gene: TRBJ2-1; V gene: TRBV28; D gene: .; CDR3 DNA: TGTGCCAGCAGTTTAAACCGTAGGGGGGGAGGGAATGAGCAGTTCTTC; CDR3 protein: CASSLNRRGGGNEQFF
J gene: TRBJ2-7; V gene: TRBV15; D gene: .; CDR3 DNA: TGTGCCACCAGCAGAGCTCCCGGAGGAGGCCTGACCTACGAGCAGTACTTC; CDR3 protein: CATSRAPGGGLTYEQYF
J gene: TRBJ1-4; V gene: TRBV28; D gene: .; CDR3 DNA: TGTGCCAGCACCCTCCCAGGGACTAATGAAAAACTGTTTTTT; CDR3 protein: CASTLPGTNEKLFF
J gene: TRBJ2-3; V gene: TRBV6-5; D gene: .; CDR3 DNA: TGTGCCAGCAGCCTTCAGTATACGCAGTATTTT; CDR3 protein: CASSLQYTQYF